The rows below give T cell receptor beta chains drawn from one sample of a study of blood T cell repertoires in COVID-19. Data came from immunoSEQ multiplex PCR; TCRdb stores just in-frame clones and leaves some out. This sample has over 40,000 clones, with roughly 90% found just once. The sequenced sample consisted of peripheral blood. The receptor source for this set is a human donor in a cohort sampled during active COVID-19. Each CDR3 is given with its conserved first and last residue. D genes are given only for firm matches. Size is omitted from some rows. Given values are once, few, many or a class for expanded clones.

v_call,d_call,j_call,clone_size,cdr3_nt,cdr3_aa
TRBV3-1/TRBV3-2,.,TRBJ2-7,.,TGTGCCAGCAGCCAAGTTGGTCTGCGGCAGTACTTC,CASSQVGLRQYF
TRBV3-1/TRBV3-2,TRBD1,TRBJ2-7,few,TGTGCCAGCAGACAGGGGGCGCGATACGAGCAGTACTTC,CASRQGARYEQYF
TRBV5-1,TRBD2,TRBJ2-5,.,TGCGCCAGCAGTACTAGCGGGGAACAAGAGACCCAGTACTTC,CASSTSGEQETQYF
TRBV5-1,.,TRBJ2-2,once,TGCGCCAGCAGCTTGGTCGGGTACGCGAACACCGGGGAGCTGTTTTTT,CASSLVGYANTGELFF
TRBV5-1,TRBD1,TRBJ1-1,.,TGCGCCAGCAGCTTACAGGGGGCTAGGGGCACTGAAGCTTTCTTT,CASSLQGARGTEAFF
TRBV30,.,TRBJ1-4,.,TGTGCCTGGAGTGTAAATCGAGGGCTACTGTTTTTT,CAWSVNRGLLFF
TRBV7-8,TRBD1,TRBJ1-6,.,TGTGCCAGCAGCTTAAAAGGACAGGGGGCGAGCGGTTCACCCCTCCACTTT,CASSLKGQGASGSPLHF
TRBV5-1,.,TRBJ2-3,.,TGCGCCAGCAGCTCTACCACAGATACGCAGTATTTT,CASSSTTDTQYF
TRBV19,.,TRBJ2-5,.,TGTGCCAGTGGACGTGGGGGCACAGAGACCCAGTACTTC,CASGRGGTETQYF
TRBV18,TRBD1,TRBJ1-3,.,TGTGCCAGCTCACCACAAACAGGGGGCCGTGGAAACACCATATATTTT,CASSPQTGGRGNTIYF
TRBV7-8,.,TRBJ1-5,.,TGTGCCAGCAGCTTACAGGGGTTAGGCAATCAGCCCCAGCATTTT,CASSLQGLGNQPQHF
TRBV7-3,.,TRBJ2-3,.,TGTGCCAGCAGCTTAAGTGCTAGCGATAGCACAGATACGCAGTATTTT,CASSLSASDSTDTQYF
TRBV13,TRBD1,TRBJ1-5,.,TGTGCCAGCAGCTTACCGGGACAGAGCAATCAGCCCCAGCATTTT,CASSLPGQSNQPQHF
TRBV6-5,.,TRBJ1-5,.,TGTGCCAGCTCGCCCAGGAGCAATCAGCCCCAGCATTTT,CASSPRSNQPQHF
TRBV10-2,.,TRBJ1-2,.,TGCGCCAGCAGTGATCTGGGGCTCTATGGCTACACCTTC,CASSDLGLYGYTF
TRBV7-9,.,TRBJ1-4,.,TGTGCCAGCAGCTTAGGTCTGGGGCCAACTAATGAAAAACTGTTTTTT,CASSLGLGPTNEKLFF
TRBV20-1,.,TRBJ2-7,.,TGCAGTGCCACGCAGGGCTACGAGCAGTACTTC,CSATQGYEQYF
TRBV10-3,.,TRBJ1-4,.,TGTGCCATCAGTGAGCGGGGGATCCAAGCAAAAGGCGAAAAACTGTTTTTT,CAISERGIQAKGEKLFF
TRBV4-1,TRBD1,TRBJ2-3,.,TGCGCCAGCAGCCGGACCGGACAGGGGGGGGCTACGCAGTATTTT,CASSRTGQGGATQYF
TRBV10-3,.,TRBJ2-7,.,TGTGCCATCAGTGAGGTTATGAGCTCCTACGAGCAGTACTTC,CAISEVMSSYEQYF
TRBV9,TRBD1,TRBJ1-6,few,TGTGCCAGCAGCGTAGGGACAGGTTCTAATTCACCCCTCCACTTT,CASSVGTGSNSPLHF
TRBV12-5,.,TRBJ1-5,.,TGTGCTAGTGGTTTCAACCAGGATCAGCCCCAGCATTTT,CASGFNQDQPQHF
TRBV3-1/TRBV3-2,TRBD1,TRBJ1-2,.,TGTGCCAGCAGCCAACGGACAGGGCAAGGCTACACCTTC,CASSQRTGQGYTF
TRBV5-6,.,TRBJ2-5,once,TGTGCCAGCAGCTTGCGAGGGGAGACCCAGTACTTC,CASSLRGETQYF
TRBV4-3,.,TRBJ1-1,.,TGCGCCAGCAGCCAAGAGCGCGGGAACACTGAAGCTTTCTTT,CASSQERGNTEAFF
TRBV3-1/TRBV3-2,TRBD1,TRBJ1-1,.,TGTGCCAGCGTCGCCCGGGACAGGGGGACTGAAGCTTTCTTT,CASVARDRGTEAFF
TRBV2,TRBD2,TRBJ2-2,.,TGTGCCAGCAGTTTTAGCGGGACGAACACCGGGGAGCTGTTTTTT,CASSFSGTNTGELFF
TRBV15,TRBD1,TRBJ1-4,.,TGTGCCACCTCGTTTTTAGGGGGCTTCGAAAAACTGTTTTTT,CATSFLGGFEKLFF
TRBV5-1,.,TRBJ1-6,few,TGCGCCAGCAGTAGATATTTGGGCTCACCCCTCCACTTT,CASSRYLGSPLHF
TRBV7-9,.,TRBJ1-1,.,TGTGCCAGCAGCTTAGACGAGATCGCTGAAGCTTTCTTT,CASSLDEIAEAFF
TRBV6-5,TRBD1,TRBJ1-1,.,TGTGCCAGCAGGCAACAGGGGGAAGCTTTCTTT,CASRQQGEAFF
TRBV18,.,TRBJ1-1,.,TGTGCCAGCTCACCAAGGCAGGGGACAGCTTTCTTT,CASSPRQGTAFF
TRBV29-1,.,TRBJ2-6,.,TGCAGCGTCACCCAGGACTCTGGGGCCAACGTCCTGACTTTC,CSVTQDSGANVLTF
TRBV11-2,TRBD2,TRBJ2-3,once,TGTGCCAGCAGCTTGAGCGGGAAAAGCACAGATACGCAGTATTTT,CASSLSGKSTDTQYF
TRBV27,TRBD1,TRBJ2-7,few,TGTGCCAGCAGTTCCCCGGACAGGGTCCTCTACGAGCAGTACTTC,CASSSPDRVLYEQYF
TRBV12-3/TRBV12-4,.,TRBJ1-6,once,TGTGCCAGCAGTTCCTGGGCCGATTCACCCCTCCACTTT,CASSSWADSPLHF
TRBV2,TRBD1,TRBJ2-1,once,TGTGCCAGCACCGAGGACAGGGGGCCCCACAATGAGCAGTTCTTC,CASTEDRGPHNEQFF
TRBV10-2,TRBD2,TRBJ2-7,.,TGCGCCAGCAGCGGGGAGGGATCCTACGAGCAGTACTTC,CASSGEGSYEQYF
TRBV6-2/TRBV6-3,.,TRBJ2-5,.,TGTGCCAGCACCCCCACTAGAGCCCAAGAGACCCAGTACTTC,CASTPTRAQETQYF
TRBV27,.,TRBJ2-1,once,TGTGCCAGCAGTCTATTCTTCTACAATGAGCAGTTCTTC,CASSLFFYNEQFF
TRBV5-6,.,TRBJ1-1,.,TGTGCCAGCAGCTTGGCCAGGGGGAACACTGAAGCTTTCTTT,CASSLARGNTEAFF
TRBV10-3,TRBD1,TRBJ1-4,.,TGTGCCATCAAGGGGGGACAGGGGGCGTATGAAAAACTGTTTTTT,CAIKGGQGAYEKLFF
TRBV4-1,.,TRBJ2-7,.,TGCGCCAGCAGCCAAGGGTTACAGTCCTACGAGCAGTACTTC,CASSQGLQSYEQYF
TRBV5-1,TRBD1,TRBJ1-6,.,TGCGCCAGCAGCTCCCTGGGGGACAGGGCTTCACCCCTCCACTTT,CASSSLGDRASPLHF
TRBV5-1,TRBD2,TRBJ2-3,.,TGCGCCAGCAGCAGATCCGGGACTAGCGGGACCACGACAGGAGGGCCAGATACGCAGTATTTT,CASSRSGTSGTTTGGPDTQYF
TRBV28,TRBD2,TRBJ2-7,.,TGTGCCAGCAGTTTAGTGGCGGGAGGGTACGAGCAGTACTTC,CASSLVAGGYEQYF
TRBV5-1,.,TRBJ1-1,.,TGCGCCAGCAGCCCGGGGGGTACTGAAGCTTTCTTT,CASSPGGTEAFF
TRBV28,.,TRBJ1-1,.,TGTGCCAGCAGTTTAGTCGGGGGAAACACTGAAGCTTTCTTT,CASSLVGGNTEAFF
TRBV2,TRBD2,TRBJ2-3,.,TGTGCCAGCAGTGTTCCTAGCGGAAGCACAGATACGCAGTATTTT,CASSVPSGSTDTQYF
TRBV7-2,TRBD2,TRBJ2-7,once,TGTGCCAGCAGCTTAGTGTTCCTGGCGGGGGGGCCCTCCTACGAGCAGTACTTC,CASSLVFLAGGPSYEQYF
TRBV29-1,.,TRBJ2-7,.,TGCAGCGTTGAAGACGAGGCCTCCTACGAGCAGTACTTC,CSVEDEASYEQYF
TRBV4-3,.,TRBJ1-5,.,TGCGCCAGCAGCCAAGAACGGGGTAGGAGCAATCAGCCCCAGCATTTT,CASSQERGRSNQPQHF
TRBV7-2,.,TRBJ2-7,.,TGTGCCAGCAGCCAAGCCGGGACAAACCCCTACGAGCAGTACTTC,CASSQAGTNPYEQYF
TRBV30,.,TRBJ1-5,.,TGTGCCTGGAGTAAAAGAGTGGGGAGCGGTCAGCCCCAGCATTTT,CAWSKRVGSGQPQHF
TRBV6-5,.,TRBJ2-3,.,TGTGCCAGCAGGCTGGCCTGGTCGCAGTATTTT,CASRLAWSQYF
TRBV5-1,.,TRBJ1-6,.,TGCGCCAGCAGCTACAAGACAGGTGATAATTCACCCCTCCACTTT,CASSYKTGDNSPLHF
TRBV7-2,.,TRBJ1-5,.,TGTGCCAGCAGCTTAGTAAGGGGGCAGCCCCAGCATTTT,CASSLVRGQPQHF